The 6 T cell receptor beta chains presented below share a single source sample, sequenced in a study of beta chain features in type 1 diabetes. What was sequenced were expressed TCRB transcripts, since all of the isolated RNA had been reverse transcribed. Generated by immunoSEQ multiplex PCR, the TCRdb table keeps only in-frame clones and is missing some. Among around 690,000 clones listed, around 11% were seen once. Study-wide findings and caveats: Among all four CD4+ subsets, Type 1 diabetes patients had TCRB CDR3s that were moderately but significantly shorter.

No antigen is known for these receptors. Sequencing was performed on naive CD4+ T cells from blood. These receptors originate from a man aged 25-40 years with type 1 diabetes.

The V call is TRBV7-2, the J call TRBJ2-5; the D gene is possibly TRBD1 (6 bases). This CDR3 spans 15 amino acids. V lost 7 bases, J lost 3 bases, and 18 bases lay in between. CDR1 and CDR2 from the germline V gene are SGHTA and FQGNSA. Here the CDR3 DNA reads TGTGCCAGCACCCCTACCGAACAGGGTAAAGAGACCCAGTACTTC. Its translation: CASTPTEQGKETQYF.

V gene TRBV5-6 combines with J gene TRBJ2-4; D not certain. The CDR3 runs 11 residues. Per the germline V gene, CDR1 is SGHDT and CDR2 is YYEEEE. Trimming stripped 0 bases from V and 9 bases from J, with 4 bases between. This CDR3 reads CASSLGGIQYF. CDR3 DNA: TGTGCCAGCAGCTTGGGAGGCATTCAGTACTTC.

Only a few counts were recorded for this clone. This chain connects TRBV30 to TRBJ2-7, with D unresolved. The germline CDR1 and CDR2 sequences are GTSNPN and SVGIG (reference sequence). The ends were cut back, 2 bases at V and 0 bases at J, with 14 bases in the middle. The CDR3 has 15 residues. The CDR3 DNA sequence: TGTGCCTGGAGTACCCCATTGGCAGGCTCCTACGAGCAGTACTTC. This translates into CAWSTPLAGSYEQYF.

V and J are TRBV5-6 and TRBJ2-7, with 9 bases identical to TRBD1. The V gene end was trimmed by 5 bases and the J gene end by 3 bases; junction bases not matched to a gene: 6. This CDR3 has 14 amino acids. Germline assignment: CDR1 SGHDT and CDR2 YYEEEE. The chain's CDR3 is CASSSGTGNYEQYF. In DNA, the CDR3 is TGTGCCAGCAGTTCCGGGACAGGGAACTACGAGCAGTACTTC.

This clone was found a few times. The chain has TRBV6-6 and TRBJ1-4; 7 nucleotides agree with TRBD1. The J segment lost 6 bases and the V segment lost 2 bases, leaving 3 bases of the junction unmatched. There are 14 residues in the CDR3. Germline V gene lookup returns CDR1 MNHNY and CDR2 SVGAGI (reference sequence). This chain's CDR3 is CASSYGTDYEKLFF. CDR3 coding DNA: TGTGCCAGCAGTTACGGGACAGATTATGAAAAACTGTTTTTT.

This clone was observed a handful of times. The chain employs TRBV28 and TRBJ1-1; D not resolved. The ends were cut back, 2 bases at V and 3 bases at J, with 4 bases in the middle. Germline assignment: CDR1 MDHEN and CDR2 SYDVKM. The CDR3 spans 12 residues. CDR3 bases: TGTGCCAGCAGTTTAGTGCACACTGAAGCTTTCTTT. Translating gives CASSLVHTEAFF.